In this sample, the clone carrying this TCR beta chain turned up a few times. Clones were sequenced by immunoSEQ multiplex PCR, and TCRdb holds only the in-frame ones, with some missing. The sample has around 100,000 clones; approximately 84% are singletons. The sample comes from a study of blood T cell repertoires in COVID-19. Study overall: Donors in the United States, Italy and Spain gave samples during acute or convalescent COVID-19.

Germline CDR1 MNHEY, CDR2 SVGAGI. V lost 8 bases, J lost 8 bases, and 9 bases stayed unmatched. The CDR3 length is 13 residues. Sequences were obtained from peripheral blood. This receptor was obtained from a woman aged 60-75 years with acute or convalescent COVID-19. The chain recombines TRBV6-5 with TRBJ2-1; 7 bases map to TRBD1. CDR3 region: CASRQGSRHEQFF. For the CDR3, the DNA is TGTGCCAGCCGACAGGGTAGTCGGCATGAGCAGTTCTTC.